The rows below give T cell receptor beta chains drawn from one sample of a study of blood T cells in healthy people across ages. Via MiXCR, TCRdb re-called the 5' RACE reads, giving one row per CDR3 protein. The data hold 600,000 to 850,000 distinct CDR3 sequences, with more than 40% observed a single time. Material: blood. The receptors come from a woman in her sixties in good health. Each CDR3 is given with its conserved first and last residue.

TRBJ1-2	TRBV6-1	CASSERTRTGGATGYTF
TRBJ2-3	TRBV28	CASRGPSGRVSRNTDTQYF
TRBJ2-6	TRBV6-5	CASSYPRSGANVLTF
TRBJ2-3	TRBV15	CAILTSGSTDTQYF
TRBJ2-1	TRBV11-1	CASSLAWGAIYNEQFF
TRBJ1-5	TRBV21-1	CASTKQGYSNQPQHF
TRBJ2-7	TRBV28	CASSSPGANSYEQYF
TRBJ2-5	TRBV20-1	CSAIPPETQYF
TRBJ1-2	TRBV20-1	CSAPDTNLNYGYTF
TRBJ1-4	TRBV20-1	CSAPTGSTNEKLFF
TRBJ2-3	TRBV20-1	CSAPPGTDFSDTQYF
TRBJ2-7	TRBV4-3	CASSQRTSGIYEQYF
TRBJ2-3	TRBV10-3	CAISDGSGGSTDTQYF
TRBJ2-7	TRBV3-1	CASSQDFRVSYEQYF
TRBJ1-2	TRBV20-1	CSARGSHGYTF
TRBJ1-2	TRBV2	CASSEQGSCGYTF
TRBJ2-1	TRBV27	CASSLSTSGYDEQFF
TRBJ1-1	TRBV10-3	CAISESGVSTEAFF
TRBJ2-3	TRBV10-1	CASSQGLRGDTQYF
TRBJ2-7	TRBV9	CASSVGVASGYEQYF
TRBJ2-5	TRBV6-1	CASNRDYMEYF
TRBJ1-1	TRBV5-1	CASSQLATGGTEAFF
TRBJ2-1	TRBV7-9	CASSWSSGGFYNEQFF
TRBJ2-1	TRBV20-1	CSASPTREGFENEQFF
TRBJ2-7	TRBV20-1	CSAKTSSYEQYF
TRBJ2-7	TRBV20-1	CSARAAGTSSEQYF